Shown below are 27 T cell receptor beta chains from a single sample sequenced in a study of T cell clonality in common variable immunodeficiency. Only in-frame clones appear in the TCRdb table, and some are missing; sequencing was by immunoSEQ multiplex PCR. This sample carries tens of thousands of clones, none of them present only once. Sample: peripheral blood mononuclear cells. The receptors stem from a person between 18 and 75 years old in good health.

Ten or more counts support this clone. Read data end 3 residues before the CDR3 end; the end is taken from the germline J gene. This chain uses TRBV7-2 with TRBJ1-2; D might be TRBD1 (6 bases). This CDR3 is built from 14 residues. Germline V CDR1 and CDR2: SGHTA, FQGNSA. The DNA read from the CDR3 is TGTGCCAGCAGCTGGGAGGAGGGGGGGCAAGGC. Translating gives CASSWEEGGQG. The CDR3 in full is CASSWEEGGQGYTF.

As regards this clone: The read ends 3 residues shy of where the CDR3 ends; the end is completed using the germline J gene. The rearrangement joins TRBV5-1 to TRBJ2-2; 10 bases align to TRBD2. Germline trimming cut 4 bases from V and 7 bases from J; bases unmatched to any gene: 10. Germline assignment: CDR1 SGHRS and CDR2 YFSETQ. The CDR3 extends over 16 amino acids. This CDR3 is CASSPERGGRNGELFF. CDR3 bases read: TGCGCCAGCAGCCCTGAGCGGGGGGGCAGGAACGGGGAG.

This clone showed up many times. The CDR3 is cut off 3 residues early in the read; its end comes from the germline J gene. This rearrangement joins TRBV30 to TRBJ2-7, with a weak D call TRBD1 (6 bases). There are 13 residues in the CDR3. Germline V gene lookup returns CDR1 GTSNPN and CDR2 SVGIG (reference sequence). Trimming pared 3 bases from V and 5 bases from J, leaving 14 bases between. The sequenced CDR3 bases are TGTGCCTGGAGGGACAGTAAATATGACGAG. It encodes CAWRDSKYDE. The CDR3 in its entirety is CAWRDSKYDEQYF. Variable domain in full (rest from reference TRBV30 and TRBJ2-7): SQTIHQWPATLVQPVGSPLSLECTVEGTSNPNLYWYRQAAGRGLQLLFYSVGIGQISSEVPQNLSASRPQDRQFILSSKKLLLSDSGFYLCAWRDSKYDEQYFGPGTRLTVT.

This clone was seen repeatedly, ten times or more. The CDR3 is cut off 3 residues early in the read; its end comes from the germline J gene. The rearrangement links TRBV19 to TRBJ1-4, with 8 positions matching TRBD1. The V segment lost 4 bases and the J segment 10 bases; nucleotides outside the gene matches: 32. The CDR3 sequence is 22 residues long. Germline-derived CDR1 and CDR2 are LNHDA and SQIVND (reference sequence). The covered CDR3 bases are TGTGCCAGTAGTACTCCCGGACAGGGCCCCACCAGAGGTTTAAATTGGGAGAGAAAA. Protein product: CASSTPGQGPTRGLNWERK. The complete CDR3 sequence is CASSTPGQGPTRGLNWERKLFF.

This clone came up many times. Partial CDR3 DNA: TGTGCCAGCAGTGAAGGGACTAGAGGCGGGGAG. Translating gives CASSEGTRGGE. The entire CDR3 protein is CASSEGTRGGELFF. This chain connects TRBV2 to TRBJ2-2, with 7 bases lining up with TRBD2. The read finishes 3 residues shy of the CDR3 end, and the germline J gene is used to complete it. CDR3 length equals 14 residues. Germline loops: CDR1 SNHLY, CDR2 FYNNEI. V trimming: 1 base; J trimming: 7 bases; junction bases outside the gene matches: 3.

This clone was recorded many times. Partial CDR3 DNA: TGTGCCAGCAGCTTAGTGTTTACAACTAATGAAAAA. This translates into CASSLVFTTNEK. The CDR3 in its entirety is CASSLVFTTNEKLFF. The V gene is TRBV7-2, the J gene TRBJ1-4; D uncertain. The read comes to an end 3 residues before the CDR3 does, leaving the germline J gene to fill in the end. The CDR3 totals 15 residues. Germline V gene lookup returns CDR1 SGHTA and CDR2 FQGNSA. Trimming cost V 1 base and J 0 bases, with 6 bases left between them.

This clone was seen more than once but under ten times. Sequence at one end of the junction differs from germline and may be a read error. The read stops 3 residues short of the end of the CDR3; the missing end is completed from the germline J gene. The chain employs TRBV7-9 and TRBJ2-3, with D perhaps assigned TRBD1 or TRBD2 (6 bases each). CDR3 size: 14 residues. Germline V CDR1 and CDR2: SEHNR, FQNEAQ (reference sequence). The sequenced CDR3 bases are TGTGCCAGCAGAACACAGGGAGGTACAGAGACG. It codes for CASRTQGGTET. The full CDR3 protein is CASRTQGGTETQYF.

This clone came up many times. The observed sequence ends 3 residues before the CDR3 terminus, with the missing tail filled in from the germline J gene. Additional DNA sequences in this sample encode the identical CDR3. The chain joins TRBV20-1 to TRBJ1-1, with D perhaps matching TRBD1 (5 bases). Germline loops: CDR1 DFQATT, CDR2 SNEGSKA (reference sequence). This CDR3 has 12 amino acids. The CDR3 spells CSAQGGQETAFF. The sequenced CDR3 bases are TGCAGTGCGCAGGGAGGGCAAGAGACA.

This clone was picked up many times. The read ends 3 residues early relative to the CDR3; the germline J gene fills the gap. The chain recombines TRBV10-3 with TRBJ2-1, with 7 bases lining up with TRBD1. This CDR3 is 15 amino acids long. The germline CDR1 and CDR2 sequences are ENHRY and SYGVKD. The trim removed 7 bases at V and 0 bases at J, leaving 6 bases unmatched. The covered CDR3 bases are TGTGCCATCACCCAGGGGGAGACCTCCTACAATGAG. It is translated as CAITQGETSYNE. The entire CDR3 reads CAITQGETSYNEQFF.

At least ten counts were recorded for this clone. The read gets to within 3 residues of the CDR3 end, and the germline J gene fills in the rest. The chain has TRBV7-2 and TRBJ2-1; 9 bases align to TRBD2. Germline values: CDR1 SGHTA, CDR2 FQGNSA. This CDR3 region has 15 residues. With 2 bases clipped from V and 6 bases from J, the junction kept 5 bases outside the gene matches. The CDR3 sequence: CASSLNALAGNEQFF. Incomplete CDR3 DNA: TGTGCCAGCAGCTTAAACGCACTAGCGGGCAATGAG.

This clone was detected ten times or more. The CDR3 end falls 3 residues outside the read, so it is completed with the germline J gene. The chain carries TRBV20-1 and TRBJ1-4; weak D call: TRBD1 (6 bases). V was clipped by 1 base and J by 6 bases, with 18 bases between them. The germline CDR1 and CDR2 sequences are DFQATT and SNEGSKA (reference sequence). The CDR3 covers 16 residues. The chain's CDR3 is CSARASSDRIYEKLFF. The CDR3 bases that were read are TGCAGTGCTAGAGCCTCCTCCGACAGGATATATGAAAAA.

This clone was counted ten times or more. The read terminates 3 residues ahead of where the CDR3 ends, so the germline J gene completes it. This chain uses TRBV7-2 with TRBJ2-1; 9 nucleotides line up with TRBD2. The CDR3 consists of 15 residues. Germline trimming cut 5 bases from V and 9 bases from J; bases unmatched to any gene: 11. Germline V gene data show CDR1 as SGHTA and CDR2 as FQGNSA. Here the CDR3 reads CASSPQGAGGREQFF. The CDR3 DNA, read in part, is TGTGCCAGCAGCCCCCAGGGCGCGGGGGGGCGTGAG.

This clone has a count of ten or more. The CDR3 extends 3 residues past the end of the read, so its final part is completed from the germline J gene. The chain joins TRBV20-1 to TRBJ2-6, with 11 nucleotides matching TRBD2. Germline V gene sequence: CDR1 DFQATT, CDR2 SNEGSKA (reference sequence). V lost 7 bases to trimming and J lost 0 bases; unmatched junction nucleotides: 14. The CDR3 has 19 residues. Partial CDR3 DNA: TGCAGTGTGATTGATAGCGGGGGGGCGGTAGTCTCTGGGGCCAACGTC. Amino acids: CSVIDSGGAVVSGANV. The whole CDR3 is CSVIDSGGAVVSGANVLTF.

This clone was detected many times. The read terminates 3 residues before the CDR3 end, so the remaining end is supplied by the germline J gene. The chain has TRBV5-1 and TRBJ2-1; maybe TRBD1 (7 bases). The germline V and J ends were trimmed by 1 base and 0 bases, with 11 bases remaining between them. This CDR3 region has 16 residues. Germline CDR1 reads SGHRS; CDR2 reads YFSETQ. The CDR3 loop reads CASSLWQGGSYNEQFF. The sequenced part of the CDR3 DNA is TGCGCCAGCAGCTTGTGGCAGGGGGGCTCCTACAATGAG.

At least ten counts were recorded for this clone. The read ends 3 residues shy of where the CDR3 ends; the end is completed using the germline J gene. The J gene is TRBJ2-7, the V gene TRBV6-1; 7 bases agree with TRBD2. V gave up 4 bases and J gave up 2 bases; unmatched junction bases: 5. The CDR3 loop spans 14 amino acids. Germline CDR1 MNHNS, CDR2 SASEGT. The part of the CDR3 DNA that was read is TGTGCCAGCAGTGTAGCGGGCGGGACCTACGAG. It translates to CASSVAGGTYE. The CDR3 in its entirety is CASSVAGGTYEQYF.

This clone was seen repeatedly, ten times or more. The observed sequence ends 3 residues before the CDR3 terminus, with the missing tail filled in from the germline J gene. This chain connects TRBV11-2 to TRBJ1-6; D remains unclear. V was trimmed by 2 bases and J by 2 bases, leaving 7 bases between them. Per the germline V gene, CDR1 is SGHAT and CDR2 is FQNNGV. The CDR3 has 15 amino acids. CDR3 region: CASSLYSAYNSPLHF. The part of the CDR3 DNA that was read is TGTGCCAGCAGCTTATATTCGGCCTATAATTCACCC.

This clone was counted at least ten times. The read finishes 3 residues shy of the CDR3 end, and the germline J gene is used to complete it. V is TRBV5-1 and J is TRBJ2-3, with D hard to call. Germline V gives CDR1 SGHRS, CDR2 YFSETQ. This CDR3 spans 14 amino acids. Between the trimmed V and J ends, which lost 3 bases and 0 bases, there was a span of 8 bases. CDR3: CASSSGSSTDTQYF. The sequenced part of the CDR3 DNA is TGCGCCAGCAGCTCCGGTTCTAGCACAGATACG.

This clone was counted ten times or more. The CDR3 extends 3 residues past the end of the read, so its final part is completed from the germline J gene. The chain links TRBV6-1 to TRBJ1-4; 9 bases are a match to TRBD1. CDR3 size: 16 residues. The V segment lost 1 base and the J segment 6 bases; nucleotides outside the gene matches: 6. Germline-derived CDR1 and CDR2 are MNHNS and SASEGT. CDR3 loop: CASSEGVGQGDEKLFF. CDR3 DNA (partial): TGTGCCAGCAGTGAAGGGGTGGGACAGGGTGATGAAAAA.

Ten or more counts support this clone. Sequencing ends 3 residues short of the CDR3 end; the germline J gene provides the rest. The chain recombines TRBV5-1 with TRBJ2-2, with TRBD1 matching 9 bases. The CDR3 totals 17 residues. J lost 5 bases, V lost 4 bases, and 12 bases had no gene match. Germline assignment: CDR1 SGHRS and CDR2 YFSETQ. The part of the CDR3 DNA that was read is TGCGCCAGCAGCCCGATTTCCGGGACAGGGACTACCGGGGAG. Encoded protein: CASSPISGTGTTGE. The full-length CDR3 reads as CASSPISGTGTTGELFF.

This clone has at least ten counts. The CDR3 end falls 3 residues outside the read, so it is completed with the germline J gene. The chain carries TRBV7-6 and TRBJ2-7; TRBD1 agrees at 10 bases. Germline loops: CDR1 SGHVS, CDR2 FNYEAQ. V shed 4 bases, J shed 2 bases, and the junction held 5 bases outside the gene matches. The CDR3 sequence is 15 residues long. CDR3 DNA, as far as it was read: TGTGCCAGCAGCTCGAGACAGGGGGCTGCCTACGAG. Protein product: CASSSRQGAAYE. The full CDR3 reads CASSSRQGAAYEQYF.

This clone was counted ten times or more. One end of the junction fails to match germline, which may point to a read error. Sequencing ends 3 residues short of the CDR3 end; the germline J gene provides the rest. The V call is TRBV4-2, the J call TRBJ2-2; D is possibly TRBD2 (7 bases). From germline, CDR1 is LGHNA and CDR2 YNFKEQ. The CDR3 has 16 amino acids. CDR3 protein: CASSQDLGGRDGELFF. The sequenced CDR3 bases are TGCGCCAGCAGCCAAGATTTGGGGGGGCGCGACGGGGAG.

This clone occurred many times. The read halts 3 residues ahead of the CDR3 end, with the missing end drawn from the germline J gene. J is TRBJ2-5 and V is TRBV29-1, with D perhaps matching TRBD1 or TRBD2 (5 bases each). The V gene's germline CDR1 is SQVTM and CDR2 ANQGSEA. This CDR3 region has 14 residues. V shed 3 bases and J shed 3 bases, with 14 bases lying between them. The CDR3 DNA, read in part, is TGCAGCGTTGATTTCGGGCGAGGGGAAGAGACC. Amino acids: CSVDFGRGEET. The entire CDR3 protein is CSVDFGRGEETQYF.

This clone was counted many times. The sequence runs out 3 residues before the end of the CDR3; the remainder is reconstructed from the germline J gene. This sequence joins TRBV7-3 and TRBJ1-6; 7 bases line up with TRBD1. V was pared by 5 bases and J by 5 bases, with 3 bases of the junction left unmatched. The CDR3 is made up of 14 amino acids. CDR1 is SGHTA, CDR2 FQGTGA, per germline. The CDR3: CASSPGQNNSPLHF. Partial CDR3 DNA: TGTGCCAGCAGCCCGGGACAGAATAATTCACCC.

In the case of this clone: The CDR3 end lies 3 residues beyond the end of the read and is filled in from the germline J gene. The chain couples TRBV7-9 to TRBJ2-4, with D tentatively TRBD1 (7 bases). Germline V CDR1 and CDR2: SEHNR, FQNEAQ (reference sequence). The length of the CDR3 is 15 residues. The sequenced part of the CDR3 DNA is TGTGCCAGCAGTCGACTCTCCAGGGGGGCAGGGGGT. Translating it yields CASSRLSRGAGG. The whole CDR3 sequence is CASSRLSRGAGGQYF. The entire variable domain, with the rest obtained from reference TRBV7-9 and TRBJ2-4, is as follows: DTGVSQNPRHKITKRGQNVTFRCDPISEHNRLYWYRQTLGQGPEFLTYFQNEAQLEKSRLLSDRFSAERPKGSFSTLEIQRTEQGDSAMYLCASSRLSRGAGGQYFGAGTRLSVL.

This clone was counted ten times or more. The CDR3 end lies 3 residues beyond the end of the read and is filled in from the germline J gene. This rearrangement joins TRBV20-1 to TRBJ2-7; no clear D. V dropped 0 bases and J dropped 2 bases, with 14 bases sitting between them. Germline-derived CDR1 and CDR2 are DFQATT and SNEGSKA (reference sequence). The CDR3 consists of 15 residues. Incomplete CDR3 DNA: TGCAGTGCTAGAGATCGTCTAGAGGCCACCTACGAG. It encodes CSARDRLEATYE. The full CDR3 protein reads CSARDRLEATYEQYF.

This clone was counted a few times. The sequenced part of the CDR3 DNA is TGTGCCAGTAGTAGGCCCGACTATAGCAATCAGCCC. It codes for CASSRPDYSNQP. The complete CDR3 reads CASSRPDYSNQPQHF. The chain uses TRBV19 and TRBJ1-5; D uncertain. Read sequence stops 3 residues before the CDR3 end, and the germline J gene provides the missing end. Germline loops: CDR1 LNHDA, CDR2 SQIVND (reference sequence). Trimming cost V 4 bases and J 0 bases, with 10 bases left between them. The CDR3 runs to 15 residues.

The sample holds many counts of this clone. The covered CDR3 bases are TGCGCCAGCAGCTTGGGGGGACTAGCGGGCACAGATACG. Protein sequence: CASSLGGLAGTDT. In full, the CDR3 is CASSLGGLAGTDTQYF. J is TRBJ2-3 and V is TRBV5-1, with 11 bases fitting TRBD2. The CDR3 end lies 3 residues beyond the end of the read and is filled in from the germline J gene. With V trimmed by 0 bases and J by 1 base, 1 base remained unmatched. The CDR3 runs to 16 residues. Germline loops: CDR1 SGHRS, CDR2 YFSETQ.